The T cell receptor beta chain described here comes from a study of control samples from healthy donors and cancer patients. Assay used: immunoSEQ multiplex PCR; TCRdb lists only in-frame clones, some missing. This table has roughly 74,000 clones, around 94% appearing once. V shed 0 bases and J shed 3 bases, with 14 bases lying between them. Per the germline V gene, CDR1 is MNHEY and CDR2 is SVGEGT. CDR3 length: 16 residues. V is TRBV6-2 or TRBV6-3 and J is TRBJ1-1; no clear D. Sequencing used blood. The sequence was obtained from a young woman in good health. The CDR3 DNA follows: TGTGCCAGCAGTTACTCGCAACATTACCTGGACACTGAAGCTTTCTTT. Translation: CASSYSQHYLDTEAFF.